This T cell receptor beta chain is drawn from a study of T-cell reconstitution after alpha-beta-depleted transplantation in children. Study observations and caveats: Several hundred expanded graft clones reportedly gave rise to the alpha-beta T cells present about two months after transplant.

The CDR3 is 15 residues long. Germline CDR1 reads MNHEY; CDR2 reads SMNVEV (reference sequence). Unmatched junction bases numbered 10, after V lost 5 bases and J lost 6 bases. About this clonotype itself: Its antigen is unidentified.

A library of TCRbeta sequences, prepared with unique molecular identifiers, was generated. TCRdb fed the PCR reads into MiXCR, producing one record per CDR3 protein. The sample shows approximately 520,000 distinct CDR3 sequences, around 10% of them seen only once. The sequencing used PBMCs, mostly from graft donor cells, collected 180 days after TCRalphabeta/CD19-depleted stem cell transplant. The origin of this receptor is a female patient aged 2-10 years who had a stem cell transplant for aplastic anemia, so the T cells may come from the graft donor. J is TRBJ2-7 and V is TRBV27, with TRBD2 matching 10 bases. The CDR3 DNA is TGTGCCAGCAGTCCCTGCCTAGCGGGAGTCTGCGAGCAGTACGTC. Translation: CASSPCLAGVCEQYV.